The source of this T cell receptor (beta chain) is a study of T cell changes during pregnancy in multiple sclerosis. Profiling relied on immunoSEQ multiplex PCR, and the TCRdb table lists in-frame clones only, not all of them. The sample has around 70,000 clones; approximately 94% are singletons. This TCR came from a female donor with multiple sclerosis, enrolled in a pregnancy study. Sequenced material: peripheral blood, taken in the third trimester of pregnancy.

CDR3 sequence: CASSLYTGQGGTPLHF. Here the CDR3 DNA reads TGTGCCAGCAGCTTATATACGGGACAGGGGGGGACACCCCTCCACTTT. This chain links TRBV7-2 with TRBJ1-6, with 11 bases lining up with TRBD1. There are 16 residues in the CDR3. Germline CDR1 is SGHTA and CDR2 is FQGNSA. J gave up 11 bases and V 2 bases, and 8 bases lay outside the gene matches.